This TCR beta chain was retrieved from a study of blood T cells in healthy people across ages. Through a sample-barcoded 5' primer and a J-beta primer mix, a second PCR was run for roughly 7 to 11 cycles. MiXCR, run by TCRdb on the 5' RACE reads, gives a single entry per CDR3 protein. The sample lists hundreds of thousands of distinct CDR3 sequences, approximately 52% seen once, with roughly 13% in the top ten. Per the germline V gene, CDR1 is SQVTM and CDR2 is ANQGSEA. The CDR3 runs 16 residues. J was trimmed by 5 bases and V by 0 bases; bases with no gene match: 7. This clonotype appeared a single time.

The gene calls are TRBV29-1 and TRBJ2-5; 12 bases agree with TRBD1. The sequence was obtained from a woman of 80 years or more in good health. Sequencing was performed on blood. The CDR3 sequence: CSVEEPGQGAVETQYF. CDR3 coding DNA: TGCAGCGTTGAAGAGCCGGGACAGGGGGCAGTGGAGACCCAGTACTTC. The complete variable domain, with remaining parts taken from reference TRBV29-1 and TRBJ2-5, reads SAVISQKPSRDICQRGTSLTIQCQVDSQVTMMFWYRQQPGQSLTLIATANQGSEATYESGFVIDKFPISRPNLTFSTLTVSNMSPEDSSIYLCSVEEPGQGAVETQYFGPGTRLLVL.